This T cell receptor (beta chain) appears in the sequencing data of a study of Tregs in tolerant kidney transplant recipients. General study results and limits: Biological reproducibility was not directly addressed in this study.

There are many counts of this clone. Its antigen is as yet unknown. The CDR3 is 14 residues long. CDR1 and CDR2 (germline): SGHRS, YFSETQ. The ends lost 4 bases at V and 6 bases at J; junction bases unmatched: 6. This table comes from immunoSEQ multiplex PCR, and its TCRdb copy is limited to in-frame clones, with some not included. This sample carries over 55,000 clones, about four fifths of them seen once, and the ten largest clones take 4% to 6.5%. Sequenced material: CD4+ T cells from blood. This chain connects TRBV5-1 to TRBJ2-5; TRBD2 agrees at 10 bases. This receptor was identified in a human donor in good health. CDR3 residues: CASSPGLAVQTQYF. DNA of the CDR3: TGCGCCAGCAGCCCAGGACTAGCGGTGCAGACCCAGTACTTC.